This TCR beta chain emerged from a study of blood T cells in healthy people across ages. Trimming cost V 4 bases and J 5 bases, with 17 bases left between them. Looked up from germline, CDR1 is MGHRA and CDR2 is YSYEKL. The CDR3 contains 15 residues. Next came a second PCR, run for about 6 to 11 cycles, which used a sample-barcoded 5' primer along with a J-beta primer mix. TCRdb fed the 5' RACE reads into MiXCR, producing one record per CDR3 protein. This table has approximately 800,000 distinct CDR3 sequences, 20% to 25% appearing once. The data were also submitted as part of a second study, on T cells of mothers and their children. That paper adds: No clones detected were persistent microchimeric T cell clones.

Source material: blood. The receptor was derived from a boy aged 5-17 years in good health. The chain couples TRBV4-1 to TRBJ2-5; D might be TRBD2 (5 bases). For the CDR3, the DNA is TGCGCCAGCAGCCCCTCGTTTGAGGGATGGGAGACCCAGTACTTC. It encodes CASSPSFEGWETQYF.